Given below is one TCR beta chain in context. Assay used: immunoSEQ multiplex PCR; TCRdb lists only in-frame clones, some missing. The sample lists around 130,000 clones; about nine tenths were seen once. The data are from a study of control samples from healthy donors and cancer patients. This CDR3 has 14 residues. V dropped 5 bases and J dropped 3 bases, with 13 bases sitting between them. Germline values: CDR1 MNHEY, CDR2 SMNVEV (reference sequence). The sequencing sample was made of blood. The J gene is TRBJ1-2, the V gene TRBV27; D gene ambiguous. This sequence was found in a man between 18 and 29 years old in good health. DNA of the CDR3: TGTGCCAGCAGTAACCGGACCAACTACTATGGCTACACCTTC. Translating gives CASSNRTNYYGYTF.